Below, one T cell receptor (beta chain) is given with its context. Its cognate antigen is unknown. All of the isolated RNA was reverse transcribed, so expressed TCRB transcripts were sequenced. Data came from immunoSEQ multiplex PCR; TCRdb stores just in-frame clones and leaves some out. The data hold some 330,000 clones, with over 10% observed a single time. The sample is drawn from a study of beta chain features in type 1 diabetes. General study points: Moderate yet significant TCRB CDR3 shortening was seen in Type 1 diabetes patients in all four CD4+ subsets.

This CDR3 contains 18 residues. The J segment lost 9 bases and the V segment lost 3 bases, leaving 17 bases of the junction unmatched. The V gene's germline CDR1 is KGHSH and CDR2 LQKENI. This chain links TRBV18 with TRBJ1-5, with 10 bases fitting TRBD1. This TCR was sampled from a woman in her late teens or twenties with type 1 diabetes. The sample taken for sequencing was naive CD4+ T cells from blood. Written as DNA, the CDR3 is TGTGCCAGCTCACCGGACAGGGGGGCGATATTGGGCGATCGGCCCCAGCATTTT. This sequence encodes CASSPDRGAILGDRPQHF. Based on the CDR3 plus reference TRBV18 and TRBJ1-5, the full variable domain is NAGVMQNPRHLVRRRGQEARLRCSPMKGHSHVYWYRQLPEEGLKFMVYLQKENIIDESGMPKERFSAEFPKEGPSILRIQQVVRGDSAAYFCASSPDRGAILGDRPQHFGDGTRLSIL.